The 27 T cell receptor beta chains below were found in one sample sequenced in a study of cytomegalovirus exposure and HLA in healthy donors. PCR involved 60 Vbeta and 13 Jbeta primers. Repertoires were generated with immunoSEQ multiplex PCR, while TCRdb's copy carries only in-frame clones and drops some. The sample lists 150,000 to 200,000 clones; about 85% were seen once. The specimen was PBMCs. The receptors come from a male donor in good health and CMV-seropositive.

This sequence joins TRBV7-9 and TRBJ2-5; D uncertain. In germline, CDR1 is SEHNR, CDR2 FQNEAQ (reference sequence). This CDR3 spans 11 amino acids. V dropped 5 bases and J dropped 5 bases, with 6 bases sitting between them. CDR3 coding DNA: TGTGCCAGCAGCCGAGCGGAGACCCAGTACTTC. The encoded protein is CASSRAETQYF. The variable domain in full, with the rest retrieved from reference TRBV7-9 and TRBJ2-5, is DTGVSQNPRHKITKRGQNVTFRCDPISEHNRLYWYRQTLGQGPEFLTYFQNEAQLEKSRLLSDRFSAERPKGSFSTLEIQRTEQGDSAMYLCASSRAETQYFGPGTRLLVL.

This sequence joins TRBV27 and TRBJ2-3; TRBD2 matches at 12 bases. The CDR3 has 16 residues. With V trimmed by 5 bases and J by 4 bases, 7 bases remained unmatched. The germline V gene encodes CDR1 MNHEY and CDR2 SMNVEV (reference sequence). CDR3 coding DNA: TGTGCCAGCAGTCCTGGACTAGCGGGGAGGCCAGATACGCAGTATTTT. As protein: CASSPGLAGRPDTQYF.

The chain has TRBV4-1 and TRBJ1-5, with TRBD1 matching 8 bases. CDR3 length: 14 amino acids. Germline V lookup: CDR1 MGHRA, CDR2 YSYEKL. J was trimmed by 7 bases and V by 1 base; bases with no gene match: 3. CDR3 protein: CASSQARTGQPQHF. The CDR3 DNA follows: TGCGCCAGCAGCCAAGCTCGGACAGGGCAGCCCCAGCATTTT.

The V call is TRBV7-6, the J call TRBJ1-1, with no clear D. CDR3 length: 15 residues. The V gene's germline CDR1 is SGHVS and CDR2 FNYEAQ. The V end was cut by 1 base, the J end by 1 base, with 10 bases between. The CDR3 DNA reads as TGTGCCAGCAGCTTAGAGAGGGCGCGGAACACTGAAGCTTTCTTT. Its protein product is CASSLERARNTEAFF.

The CDR3 DNA reads as TGTGCCAGCAGCGGTTTTCCAGGGCGACAGCCCCAGCATTTT. As protein: CASSGFPGRQPQHF. The chain employs TRBV6-1 and TRBJ1-5; maybe TRBD1 (5 bases). The CDR3 sequence is 14 residues long. The V and J ends lost 6 bases and 7 bases respectively, with 16 bases between them. Looked up from germline, CDR1 is MNHNS and CDR2 is SASEGT.

The chain links TRBV6-6 to TRBJ1-5; possibly TRBD1 for D (6 bases). Germline-derived CDR1 and CDR2 are MNHNY and SVGAGI (reference sequence). Trimming stripped 6 bases from V and 5 bases from J, with 8 bases between. The CDR3 sequence is 12 residues long. CDR3 amino acids: CASRSGDQPQHF. CDR3 in DNA: TGTGCCAGCAGATCAGGGGATCAGCCCCAGCATTTT.

The chain couples TRBV28 to TRBJ1-5, with TRBD1 identical over 11 bases. Trimming removed 6 bases from V and 8 bases from J; junction bases left unmatched: 9. Germline CDR1 and CDR2: MDHEN and SYDVKM. The CDR3 covers 15 residues. DNA of the CDR3: TGTGCCAGCAGACCTGGACAGGGGGCGAGGAAGCCCCAGCATTTT. Amino acid sequence: CASRPGQGARKPQHF.

The J gene is TRBJ1-2, the V gene TRBV10-3, with D uncertain. V dropped 4 bases and J dropped 0 bases, with 6 bases sitting between them. Germline V CDR1 and CDR2: ENHRY, SYGVKD. The CDR3 length is 13 residues. CDR3 nucleotide sequence: TGTGCCATCAGTGGTGAGGCTAACTATGGCTACACCTTC. Translation: CAISGEANYGYTF.

The V gene is TRBV28, the J gene TRBJ1-5; D may be TRBD1 (5 bases). In germline, CDR1 is MDHEN, CDR2 SYDVKM. This CDR3 has 15 amino acids. With 8 bases removed from V and 0 bases from J, the gap between germline ends came to 14 bases. CDR3 sequence (DNA): TGTGCCAGCGCGACGAGTCAGGGTAGCAATCAGCCCCAGCATTTT. This encodes CASATSQGSNQPQHF.

The chain joins TRBV5-1 to TRBJ2-1, with TRBD2 identical over 11 bases. Germline V lookup: CDR1 SGHRS, CDR2 YFSETQ. The CDR3 totals 15 residues. The V segment lost 3 bases and the J segment 6 bases; nucleotides outside the gene matches: 5. This chain's CDR3 is CASSSIAGGPNEQFF. The CDR3 DNA reads as TGCGCCAGCAGCTCGATAGCGGGAGGGCCCAATGAGCAGTTCTTC.

CDR3 residues: CASSSRQERSGEQFF. The CDR3, as DNA: TGTGCCAGCAGCTCTAGACAGGAGCGCTCGGGTGAGCAGTTCTTC. The V and J genes are TRBV11-2 and TRBJ2-1; D possibly corresponds to TRBD1 (6 bases). The germline CDR1 and CDR2 sequences are SGHAT and FQNNGV. The CDR3 spans 15 residues. Trimming left V 4 bases short and J 9 bases short, with 19 bases between.

A note on this clone: One end of the junction fails to match germline, which may point to a read error. The J gene is TRBJ1-5, the V gene TRBV30; 7 positions agree with TRBD1. In germline, CDR1 is GTSNPN, CDR2 SVGIG (reference sequence). The CDR3 consists of 14 residues. CDR3 DNA: TGTGCCTGGAGCTTACGACAGGGAAATCAGCCCCATCATTTT. Its translation: CAWSLRQGNQPHHF. The complete variable domain, with remaining parts taken from reference TRBV30 and TRBJ1-5, reads SQTIHQWPATLVQPVGSPLSLECTVEGTSNPNLYWYRQAAGRGLQLLFYSVGIGQISSEVPQNLSASRPQDRQFILSSKKLLLSDSGFYLCAWSLRQGNQPHHFGDGTRLSIL.

This clone was observed a few times. CDR3 sequence reads: CATRTGGLYTEAFF. CDR3 bases: TGTGCCACAAGGACAGGGGGCCTGTACACTGAAGCTTTCTTT. This chain links TRBV15 with TRBJ1-1; 11 bases are a match to TRBD1. Trimming at V came to 9 bases and at J to 3 bases, leaving 6 bases not matched to a gene. This CDR3 region has 14 residues. CDR1 and CDR2 (germline): LNHNV, YYDKDF (reference sequence).

J is TRBJ1-5 and V is TRBV7-2, with D unresolved. The germline V gene encodes CDR1 SGHTA and CDR2 FQGNSA. The V gene lost 5 bases and the J gene lost 5 bases, with 10 bases spanning the gap. This CDR3 has 13 residues. The CDR3 DNA is TGTGCCAGCAGCCGTCGGGGAGATCAGCCCCAGCATTTT. Translated, it gives CASSRRGDQPQHF.

The V call is TRBV19, the J call TRBJ1-2; D remains ambiguous. The CDR3 has 12 residues. The germline V gene has CDR1 LNHDA and CDR2 SQIVND (reference sequence). Trimming cost V 6 bases and J 4 bases, with 9 bases left between them. Written as DNA, the CDR3 is TGTGCCAGTAGCCGGGAGGGCTATGGCTACACCTTC. Translation gives CASSREGYGYTF.

The chain links TRBV30 to TRBJ2-7; TRBD2 matches at 11 bases. V shed 2 bases and J 3 bases; nucleotides not matched to a gene: 6. The germline V gene has CDR1 GTSNPN and CDR2 SVGIG (reference sequence). The CDR3 is 15 residues long. CDR3 residues: CAWSRGTSGVYEQYF. The CDR3 nucleotides read TGTGCCTGGAGTCGGGGGACTAGCGGAGTCTACGAGCAGTACTTC.

The rearrangement links TRBV21-1 to TRBJ2-7; the DNA was not used to check the table's D call, TRBD2. TRBV21-1 is a recognized pseudogene. The length of the CDR3 is 14 residues. The CDR3 bases are TGTGCCAGCAGTAAGGCGGGACTAGACTACGAGCAGTACTTC. This gives the protein CASSKAGLDYEQYF.

The CDR3: CASSLLGGIRENSPLHF. The CDR3 DNA follows: TGTGCCAGCAGCTTACTTGGGGGGATAAGAGAAAATTCACCCCTCCACTTT. The rearrangement links TRBV7-2 to TRBJ1-6, with D perhaps matching TRBD1 (5 bases). Germline CDR1 SGHTA, CDR2 FQGNSA. V gave up 2 bases and J gave up 7 bases, with 18 bases separating them. The CDR3 totals 17 residues.

This clone was counted only a few times. Mismatch with germline at one junction end may stem from a read error. CDR3 sequence (DNA): TGTGCCAGCAGTTACTCGGATTGGACTTTCCGTCATTTT. Translated: CASSYSDWTFRHF. The chain has TRBV6-6 and TRBJ2-3, with a tentative D call TRBD2 (5 bases). Looked up from germline, CDR1 is MNHNY and CDR2 is SVGAGI (reference sequence). The CDR3 is made up of 13 amino acids.

V usage is TRBV19 and J usage is TRBJ2-5; 9 positions agree with TRBD1. The J call is in doubt because the DNA end fits TRBJ2-7 better. Looked up from germline, CDR1 is LNHDA and CDR2 is SQIVND (reference sequence). The CDR3 is 15 residues long. The CDR3 bases are TGTGCCAGTAGTATAGTTGGGACAGGGACCTACGAGCAGTACTTC. Its protein is CASSIVGTGTYEQYF.

The chain joins TRBV13 to TRBJ1-4; the D gene is possibly TRBD1 (6 bases). The CDR3 length is 14 residues. The V gene's germline CDR1 is PRHDT and CDR2 FYEKMQ (reference sequence). V was clipped by 6 bases and J by 9 bases, with 17 bases between them. The CDR3 DNA reads as TGTGCCAGCAGATCAGGACCGGGGGGCAAAAAACTGTTTTTT. The encoded protein is CASRSGPGGKKLFF. The whole variable domain, filled in from reference TRBV13 and TRBJ1-4, reads AAGVIQSPRHLIKEKRETATLKCYPIPRHDTVYWYQQGPGQDPQFLISFYEKMQSDKGSIPDRFSAQQFSDYHSELNMSSLELGDSALYFCASRSGPGGKKLFFGSGTQLSVL.

The chain joins TRBV28 to TRBJ1-1; tentatively, D is TRBD1 (6 bases). The length of the CDR3 is 13 residues. Germline V gene lookup returns CDR1 MDHEN and CDR2 SYDVKM. The V end was cut by 7 bases, the J end by 1 base, with 10 bases between. CDR3 residues: CASIKQGNTEAFF. CDR3 coding DNA: TGTGCCAGCATTAAACAGGGGAACACTGAAGCTTTCTTT.

This chain connects TRBV7-2 to TRBJ2-2; D is uncertain. The germline CDR1 and CDR2 sequences are SGHTA and FQGNSA. V was cut by 1 base and J by 8 bases, with 5 bases left in between. There are 12 residues in the CDR3. DNA of the CDR3: TGTGCCAGCAGCTTAGTGCGAGGGGAGCTGTTTTTT. Amino acid sequence: CASSLVRGELFF.

The chain employs TRBV7-6 and TRBJ1-6; tentative D call: TRBD1 (5 bases). CDR3 length equals 15 residues. Deletions cut 5 bases from V and 10 bases from J, with 18 bases between. Germline CDR1 and CDR2: SGHVS and FNYEAQ. For the CDR3, the DNA is TGTGCCAGCAGCCGGCGGGGTCAGGGTGGATCACCCCTCCACTTT. Protein: CASSRRGQGGSPLHF.

This clone was counted only a few times. The J gene is TRBJ2-1, the V gene TRBV9; TRBD1 matches at 10 bases. Germline loops: CDR1 SGDLS, CDR2 YYNGEE. The junction had 1 base not matched to a gene; V was cut back by 0 bases and J by 4 bases. The CDR3 sequence is 15 residues long. CDR3 residues: CASSVGDRGYNEQFF. CDR3 bases: TGTGCCAGCAGCGTAGGGGACAGGGGATACAATGAGCAGTTCTTC.

This clone has just a few counts. V usage is TRBV5-4 and J usage is TRBJ1-2; D remains unclear. V was pared by 4 bases and J by 5 bases, with 18 bases between. The CDR3 length is 15 residues. CDR1 SGHNT and CDR2 YYREEE come from the germline V gene (reference sequence). The DNA for the CDR3 is TGTGCCAGCAGCCCCCGGGGAGGCCGGGCTTATGGCTACACCTTC. Its protein is CASSPRGGRAYGYTF.

The DNA for the CDR3 is TGTGCCAGCAGCCTACAGGGCTCGTTGGGCGGCTACACCTTC. Translated, it gives CASSLQGSLGGYTF. The genes are TRBV9 and TRBJ1-2; a weak D match, TRBD1 (6 bases). V lost 4 bases to trimming and J lost 8 bases, with 18 bases between them. CDR3 length equals 14 residues. Germline CDR1 is SGDLS and CDR2 is YYNGEE.